This entry lists 21 T cell receptor beta chains sequenced from one sample in a study of immune heterogeneity within non-small cell lung tumors. Template material comprised bulk tumor genomic DNA at roughly 630 ng per sample. Surgical sampling yielded several biopsies per primary tumor (spaced far apart). Enrolled patients presented with newly diagnosed, previously untreated non-small cell lung cancer and underwent curative surgery. Amplifying TCR beta CDR3 involved multiplex PCR carried out with 32 V and 13 J primers. A single record per CDR3 protein comes from TCRdb applying MiXCR to the multiplex PCR reads. The table has 7,000 to 8,500 distinct CDR3 sequences, 22% seen once. The specimen was lung tumor tissue. The receptors stem from a man aged 60 to 69 with non-small cell lung cancer.

This clonotype is medium-sized. The chain has TRBV12-3 or TRBV12-4 and TRBJ2-7, with unresolved D. Trimming cost V 0 bases and J 3 bases, with 3 bases left between them. There are 12 residues in the CDR3. Here the CDR3 DNA reads TGTGCCAGCAGTTTAGCGGGCTACGAGCAGTACTTC. This codes for CASSLAGYEQYF.

Points on this clonotype: A much larger clone lies a single base off, so this may be a read error. This sequence joins TRBV5-1 and TRBJ2-5; 10 bases agree with TRBD2. CDR1 is SGHRS and CDR2 is YFSETQ in the germline V gene. V shed 0 bases, J shed 5 bases, and the junction held 16 bases outside the gene matches. The CDR3 sequence is 19 residues long. The CDR3 here is CASSLVPSGSTGEVETQYF. CDR3 bases: TGCGCCAGCAGCTTGGTTCCTAGCGGGAGCACGGGGGAAGTGGAGACCCAGTACTTC.

The table lists this clonotype with a few counts. Relative to the germline gene, one junction end is altered; a read error may explain this. This rearrangement joins TRBV18 to TRBJ2-3, with 7 bases that match TRBD1. The CDR3 is made up of 14 amino acids. CDR1 is KGHSH and CDR2 is LQKENI in the germline V gene. The CDR3 nucleotides are TGTGCCAACTCACAGGACAGGAGCACAGATACGCAGTATTTT. It specifies CANSQDRSTDTQYF.

By share of the sample, this clonotype is medium-sized. V and J are TRBV7-6 and TRBJ2-7; 9 bases align to TRBD1. Germline values: CDR1 SGHVS, CDR2 FNYEAQ. The CDR3 length is 15 residues. The ends lost 5 bases at V and 4 bases at J; junction bases unmatched: 9. The CDR3 spells CASSGGTGPLYEQYF. As DNA, the CDR3 is TGTGCCAGCAGCGGAGGGACAGGGCCTCTTTACGAGCAGTACTTC. The whole variable domain, remainder taken from reference TRBV7-6 and TRBJ2-7, is GAGVSQSPRYKVTKRGQDVALRCDPISGHVSLYWYRQALGQGPEFLTYFNYEAQQDKSGLPNDRFSAERPEGSISTLTIQRTEQRDSAMYRCASSGGTGPLYEQYFGPGTRLTVT.

This chain joins TRBV5-1 and TRBJ2-4; D tentatively reads TRBD1 or TRBD2 (6 bases each). CDR3 length equals 14 residues. V was trimmed by 6 bases and J by 0 bases, leaving 10 bases between them. Per the germline V gene, CDR1 is SGHRS and CDR2 is YFSETQ. CDR3 protein: CASKEGQAKNIQYF. The CDR3, as DNA: TGCGCCAGCAAGGAGGGACAAGCCAAAAACATTCAGTACTTC.

About this clonotype itself: This clone may be a read error of a much larger clone one base away. The genes are TRBV6-2 or TRBV6-3 and TRBJ1-1, with a possible D match to TRBD1 (6 bases). Per germline, CDR1 MNHEY and CDR2 SVGEGT. The CDR3 length is 13 residues. V lost 7 bases, J lost 4 bases, and 13 bases lay in between. This chain's CDR3 is CASTKGGPTEAFF. Here the CDR3 DNA reads TGTGCCAGCACTAAAGGGGGTCCCACTGAAGCTTTCTTT.

This clonotype was seen more than once but under ten times. A read error is possible here, since a much larger clone lies one base away. The CDR3 end shows no conserved phenylalanine or tryptophan, and so a read error is likely. This chain uses TRBV27 with TRBJ2-5, with D possibly TRBD1 on 5 matching bases. The germline V and J ends were trimmed by 6 bases and 1 base, with 12 bases remaining between them. CDR1 MNHEY and CDR2 SMNVEV come from the germline V gene (reference sequence). CDR3 length: 14 amino acids. The CDR3 reads CASRLDRIQETQYL. For the CDR3, the DNA is TGTGCCAGCAGGTTAGACAGAATCCAAGAGACCCAGTACTTA.

A note on this clonotype: Just one base apart from a much larger clone, this may be a read error. The chain links TRBV6-1 to TRBJ2-7, with 7 bases identical to TRBD2. The CDR3 contains 16 residues. Germline V gene data show CDR1 as MNHNS and CDR2 as SASEGT. This CDR3 reads CGSSVRPGEGRYEQYF. CDR3 DNA sequence: TGTGGCAGCAGTGTAAGACCTGGGGAGGGCCGGTACGAGCAGTACTTC.

DNA of the CDR3: TGCGCCAGCAGCTTGGCCGGCGGCAACCAAGAGACCCAGTACTTC. Translation: CASSLAGGNQETQYF. The gene calls are TRBV5-1 and TRBJ2-5; D unclear. The germline V gene has CDR1 SGHRS and CDR2 YFSETQ. Trimming left V 0 bases short and J 0 bases short, with 9 bases between. The CDR3 has 15 residues. Complete variable domain (other parts from reference TRBV5-1 and TRBJ2-5): KAGVTQTPRYLIKTRGQQVTLSCSPISGHRSVSWYQQTPGQGLQFLFEYFSETQRNKGNFPGRFSGRQFSNSRSEMNVSTLELGDSALYLCASSLAGGNQETQYFGPGTRLLVL.

In this sample, this clonotype is medium-sized (0.01 to 0.1%). V is TRBV28 and J is TRBJ1-5, with D tentatively TRBD1 (6 bases). The CDR3 spans 11 residues. Germline values: CDR1 MDHEN, CDR2 SYDVKM. V was shortened by 4 bases and J by 16 bases, with 14 bases between the two germline ends. As DNA, the CDR3 is TGTGCCAGCAGTTACAGGGAGCGCGAACATTTT. Protein: CASSYREREHF.

This clonotype was counted at least ten times. The rearrangement links TRBV5-1 to TRBJ2-1; TRBD1 matches at 9 bases. This CDR3 has 16 amino acids. Trimming removed 0 bases from V and 7 bases from J; junction bases left unmatched: 8. Germline CDR1 is SGHRS and CDR2 is YFSETQ. CDR3 amino acids: CASSLGEGTGLNEQFF. CDR3 coding DNA: TGCGCCAGCAGCTTGGGGGAGGGGACAGGGCTGAATGAGCAGTTCTTC. The full variable domain, in which reference TRBV5-1 and TRBJ2-1 provide the parts outside the CDR3, is KAGVTQTPRYLIKTRGQQVTLSCSPISGHRSVSWYQQTPGQGLQFLFEYFSETQRNKGNFPGRFSGRQFSNSRSEMNVSTLELGDSALYLCASSLGEGTGLNEQFFGPGTRLTVL.

Within the sample, this clonotype is medium-sized. The V call is TRBV5-1, the J call TRBJ2-1; 7 bases are a match to TRBD2. The germline gives CDR1 SGHRS, CDR2 YFSETQ. V dropped 0 bases and J dropped 4; count of bases not matched to a gene: 1. This CDR3 spans 14 amino acids. This CDR3 reads CASSLASGYNEQFF. The CDR3 coding sequence is TGCGCCAGCAGCTTGGCTAGCGGATACAATGAGCAGTTCTTC.

This clonotype is medium-sized in the sample. CDR3 region: CASSLGRAGYTF. In DNA form, the CDR3 reads TGCGCCAGCAGCTTGGGGAGGGCCGGCTACACCTTC. The chain is built from TRBV5-1 and TRBJ1-2, with D unresolved. The germline V gene encodes CDR1 SGHRS and CDR2 YFSETQ. V lost 0 bases and J lost 8, with 8 bases in between. The CDR3 consists of 12 residues.

A note on this clonotype: The conserved final phenylalanine or tryptophan is absent from the CDR3, which likely points to a read error. The chain uses TRBV28 and TRBJ2-1, with TRBD2 matching 10 bases. J gave up 7 bases and V 5 bases, and 5 bases lay outside the gene matches. The germline V gene has CDR1 MDHEN and CDR2 SYDVKM. The length of the CDR3 is 14 residues. The CDR3, as DNA: TGTGCCAGCAGTGTACTAGCGGGACCGAATGAGCAGTTCTTA. This codes for CASSVLAGPNEQFL.

This clonotype was counted ten times or more. This sequence joins TRBV5-1 and TRBJ2-5; TRBD1 matches 10 bases. J was trimmed by 3 bases and V by 5 bases; bases with no gene match: 7. From germline, CDR1 is SGHRS and CDR2 YFSETQ. CDR3 size: 15 residues. CDR3: CASRIGTGEEETQYF. The CDR3 DNA reads as TGCGCCAGCAGAATCGGGACAGGGGAAGAAGAGACCCAGTACTTC.

This clonotype was counted only a few times. The rearrangement links TRBV7-3 to TRBJ2-3; the D gene is possibly TRBD2 (6 bases). The CDR3 is 15 amino acids. The V end was cut by 2 bases, the J end by 4 bases, with 13 bases between. Germline CDR1 reads SGHTA; CDR2 reads FQGTGA. CDR3 DNA sequence: TGTGCCAGCAGCTTACTTCCGGGAGCCGCAGATACGCAGTATTTT. This encodes CASSLLPGAADTQYF.

This clonotype was picked up many times. The chain combines TRBV27 with TRBJ2-6, with D hard to call. Trimming left V 8 bases short and J 0 bases short, with 11 bases between. The CDR3 consists of 15 residues. In germline, CDR1 is MNHEY, CDR2 SMNVEV (reference sequence). CDR3 DNA sequence: TGTGCCAGCGGCCCCTGGAGCTCTGGGGCCAACGTCCTGACTTTC. It is translated as CASGPWSSGANVLTF.

This chain joins TRBV14 and TRBJ2-4; D might be TRBD2 (6 bases). Germline lookup yields CDR1 SGHDN and CDR2 FVKESK. Between the trimmed V and J ends, which lost 2 bases and 3 bases, there was a span of 14 bases. CDR3 length equals 16 residues. The CDR3 DNA sequence: TGTGCCAGCAGCCAATGGGCGGGGACGGACAAAAACATTCAGTACTTC. Its translation is CASSQWAGTDKNIQYF.

This clonotype is medium-sized (0.01 to 0.1%) by share. V usage is TRBV12-3 or TRBV12-4 and J usage is TRBJ2-3, with TRBD2 matching 8 bases. V was clipped by 7 bases and J by 0 bases; unmatched bases: 15. The CDR3 runs 18 residues. The CDR3 DNA sequence: TGTGCCAGCACTCCTATCGTTCCGGGACTAGATAGCACAGATACGCAGTATTTT. Its translation is CASTPIVPGLDSTDTQYF.

This clonotype was seen a handful of times. This may come from a read error, since a much larger clone is one base off. The V gene is TRBV11-2, the J gene TRBJ2-2, with TRBD1 matching over 7 bases. The CDR3 length is 19 residues. Trimming at V came to 5 bases and at J to 3 bases, leaving 18 bases not matched to a gene. Germline values: CDR1 SGHAT, CDR2 FQNNGV. CDR3 sequence: CASSPRQCPTGAYTGELFF. The CDR3 nucleotides read TGTGCCAGCAGCCCCCGCCAGTGCCCTACAGGGGCCTACACCGGGGAGCTGTTTTTT.

About this clonotype itself: The junction departs from the called germline gene at one end, perhaps through a read error. The chain combines TRBV5-1 with TRBJ1-2; 7 bases fit TRBD1. The germline V gene encodes CDR1 SGHRS and CDR2 YFSETQ. The CDR3 has 13 residues. The CDR3 DNA reads TGTGCCAGAAGCACAGGGGCCCTGTATGGCTACACCTTC. It codes for CARSTGALYGYTF.